A selection of T cell receptor beta chains follows, all from one sample in a study of cytomegalovirus exposure and HLA in healthy donors. This table comes from immunoSEQ multiplex PCR, and its TCRdb copy is limited to in-frame clones, with some not included. Counted here are roughly 110,000 clones, 65% to 80% occurring once; the ten biggest clones make up 2.5% to 3%. The sequencing sample was made of PBMCs. These receptors came from a male donor in good health and CMV-seropositive. Each CDR3 is given without its conserved first and last residue. The order of the fields is V gene, CDR3 length, J gene, CDR3 protein.

V: TRBV28
length: 10
J: TRBJ2-1
CDR3: ASSPSGWEQF

V: TRBV29-1
length: 11
J: TRBJ1-1
CDR3: SVGQGEYTEAF

V: TRBV5-1
length: 11
J: TRBJ1-2
CDR3: ASSLESQFGYT

V: TRBV19
length: 13
J: TRBJ2-1
CDR3: ASSMDRGSYNEQF

V: TRBV5-4
length: 14
J: TRBJ2-5
CDR3: ASSLRSGSPRETQY

V: TRBV4-3
length: 11
J: TRBJ2-3
CDR3: ASSQDFRDTQY

V: TRBV7-2
length: 11
J: TRBJ1-1
CDR3: ASSSTRQTEAF

V: TRBV4-2
length: 11
J: TRBJ1-2
CDR3: ASSQGGQGGYT

V: TRBV28
length: 14
J: TRBJ2-5
CDR3: ASSLPRSSGAQTQY

V: TRBV5-6
length: 12
J: TRBJ1-1
CDR3: ASSLNLVGTEAF

V: TRBV27
length: 15
J: TRBJ1-5
CDR3: ASTYPRTGDSNQPQH

V: TRBV15
length: 13
J: TRBJ2-1
CDR3: ATSRGHVGGNEQF

V: TRBV6-5
length: 12
J: TRBJ1-1
CDR3: ASRRGWGDTEAF

V: TRBV25-1
length: 15
J: TRBJ2-1
CDR3: ASSERQGANLYNEQF

V: TRBV29-1
length: 12
J: TRBJ2-5
CDR3: SVEIEGEHETQY

V: TRBV5-1
length: 13
J: TRBJ1-1
CDR3: ASSTDSGQNTEAF

V: TRBV5-6
length: 11
J: TRBJ2-5
CDR3: ASSSGTAFWKY

V: TRBV1
length: 16
J: TRBJ1-1
CDR3: TSSQDFPGAIGNTEAF

V: TRBV7-2
length: 13
J: TRBJ1-1
CDR3: ASSLVPGRDTEAF

V: TRBV28
length: 15
J: TRBJ2-1
CDR3: ASSFRHRDRGRHEQF

V: TRBV4-1
length: 12
J: TRBJ1-5
CDR3: ASSPTDGHQPQN

V: TRBV27
length: 12
J: TRBJ2-7
CDR3: ASGSRQGSYEQY

V: TRBV9
length: 12
J: TRBJ2-1
CDR3: ASSAGGLANEQF

V: TRBV7-3
length: 11
J: TRBJ1-1
CDR3: ASSWAGHTEAF

V: TRBV13
length: 13
J: TRBJ2-1
CDR3: ASSSGLAQPLEQF

V: TRBV14
length: 13
J: TRBJ2-7
CDR3: ASSQDRESIYEQY

V: TRBV4-3
length: 15
J: TRBJ2-2
CDR3: ASSQESLAGAGGELF

V: TRBV4-3
length: 15
J: TRBJ2-1
CDR3: ASSQVRIADSYNEQF

V: TRBV12-5
length: 12
J: TRBJ1-1
CDR3: ASAPTGVSTEAF

V: TRBV28
length: 9
J: TRBJ2-5
CDR3: ASSFVETQY

V: TRBV4-3
length: 14
J: TRBJ2-5
CDR3: ASSRTGTSGGETQY